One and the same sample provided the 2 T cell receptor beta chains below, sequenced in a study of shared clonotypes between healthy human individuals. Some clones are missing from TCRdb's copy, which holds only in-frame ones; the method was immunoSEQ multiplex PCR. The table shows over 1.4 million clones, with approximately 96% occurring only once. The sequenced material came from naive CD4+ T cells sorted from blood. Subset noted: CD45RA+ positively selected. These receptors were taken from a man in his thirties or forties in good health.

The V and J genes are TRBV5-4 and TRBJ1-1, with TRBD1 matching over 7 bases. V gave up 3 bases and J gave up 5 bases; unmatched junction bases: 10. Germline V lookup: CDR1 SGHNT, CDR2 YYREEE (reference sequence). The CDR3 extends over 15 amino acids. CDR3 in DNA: TGTGCCAGCAGCTGGGAGGCAGGGGGACATACTGAAGCTTTCTTT. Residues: CASSWEAGGHTEAFF.

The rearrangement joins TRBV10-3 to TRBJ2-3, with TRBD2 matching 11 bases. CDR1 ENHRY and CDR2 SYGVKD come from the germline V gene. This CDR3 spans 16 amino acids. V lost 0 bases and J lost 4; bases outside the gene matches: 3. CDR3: CAISESTSGTPDTQYF. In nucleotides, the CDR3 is TGTGCCATCAGTGAGTCGACTAGCGGGACCCCAGATACGCAGTATTTT.